Each of the 24 T cell receptor beta chains below was sequenced from the same sample in a study of blood T cells in healthy people across ages. Combining a sample-barcoded 5' primer with a J-beta primer mix, a second PCR ran for roughly 7 to 12 cycles. TCRdb fed the 5' RACE reads into MiXCR, producing one record per CDR3 protein. The sample holds 1,500,000 or so distinct CDR3 sequences, approximately 59% seen once. Sequencing was carried out using blood. The source of these receptors is a man younger than 30 in good health.

CDR3 residues: CSARHRNTEAFF. In nucleotides, the CDR3 is TGCAGTGCCCGACACAGGAACACTGAAGCTTTCTTT. This rearrangement joins TRBV20-1 to TRBJ1-1; no reliable D call. V lost 6 bases to trimming and J lost 1 base, with 9 bases between them. CDR1 and CDR2 (germline): DFQATT, SNEGSKA (reference sequence). CDR3 length: 12 residues.

This chain joins TRBV11-2 and TRBJ2-1; TRBD2 aligns across 9 bases. The DNA end favors TRBJ2-7, so the J call may be wrong. Germline assignment: CDR1 SGHAT and CDR2 FQNNGV. This CDR3 contains 19 residues. CDR3 nucleotides: TGTGCCAGCAGCCCTAGGGCGAGGGTAGCGGGAGACACCTACAATGAGCAGTACTTC. Its translation: CASSPRARVAGDTYNEQYF.

The CDR3 loop is CASSQVQRSTDTQYF. The CDR3 coding sequence is TGTGCCAGCAGCCAAGTTCAGCGGAGCACAGATACGCAGTATTTT. The chain couples TRBV3-1 to TRBJ2-3; D is possibly TRBD2 (5 bases). V lost 1 base and J 0 bases, leaving 8 bases between the germline ends. The CDR3 spans 15 residues. Germline V gene lookup returns CDR1 LGHDT and CDR2 YNNKEL (reference sequence).

The rearrangement joins TRBV5-1 to TRBJ2-7; 9 positions agree with TRBD1. The germline CDR1 and CDR2 sequences are SGHRS and YFSETQ. This CDR3 comprises 13 residues. J lost 6 bases, V lost 8 bases, and 9 bases had no gene match. CDR3 sequence: CASTQGQGTEQYF. The DNA of the CDR3 is TGCGCCAGTACCCAGGGACAGGGTACCGAGCAGTACTTC. The variable domain in full, completed from reference TRBV5-1 and TRBJ2-7, reads KAGVTQTPRYLIKTRGQQVTLSCSPISGHRSVSWYQQTPGQGLQFLFEYFSETQRNKGNFPGRFSGRQFSNSRSEMNVSTLELGDSALYLCASTQGQGTEQYFGPGTRLTVT.

The V and J genes are TRBV4-1 and TRBJ2-1; tentatively, D is TRBD1 (6 bases). The germline V and J ends were trimmed by 3 bases and 8 bases, with 11 bases remaining between them. Germline-derived CDR1 and CDR2 are MGHRA and YSYEKL. The CDR3 covers 13 residues. CDR3 residues: CASSHTGKYEQFF. In DNA form, the CDR3 reads TGCGCCAGCAGCCACACAGGGAAGTATGAGCAGTTCTTC.

The chain recombines TRBV4-3 with TRBJ2-5; unclear D gene. The V end lost 4 bases, the J end lost 11 bases, and 23 bases lay between the germline ends. CDR1 is LGHNA, CDR2 YSLEER, per germline. The CDR3 runs to 15 residues. As DNA, the CDR3 is TGCGCCAGCAGCCCCAAAGTTGGCAGGAACACAGAGCAGTACTTC. Translated, it gives CASSPKVGRNTEQYF.

This clonotype has more than one count but fewer than ten. The V and J genes are TRBV5-1 and TRBJ2-3; 14 bases fit TRBD2. The junction had 11 bases not matched to a gene; V was cut back by 4 bases and J by 7 bases. This CDR3 is 17 amino acids long. Germline V CDR1 and CDR2: SGHRS, YFSETQ. CDR3 DNA: TGCGCCAGCAGCCAGGGACTAGCGGGAGTTTCAAGTAATACGCAGTATTTT. Amino acids: CASSQGLAGVSSNTQYF.

The V call is TRBV29-1, the J call TRBJ2-2; D is undetermined. V gave up 6 bases and J gave up 0 bases, with 8 bases separating them. Germline values: CDR1 SQVTM, CDR2 ANQGSEA. This CDR3 has 13 residues. For the CDR3, the DNA is TGCAGCGTCCATTTTCCGAACACCGGGGAGCTGTTTTTT. It encodes CSVHFPNTGELFF.

The chain uses TRBV7-2 and TRBJ2-3; D may be TRBD1 or TRBD2 (5 bases each). CDR3 size: 15 residues. V lost 5 bases to trimming and J lost 5 bases, with 17 bases between them. CDR1 is SGHTA, CDR2 FQGNSA, per germline. The DNA of the CDR3 is TGTGCCAGCAGCGGGAAGGGACGGGCGTTAGATACGCAGTATTTT. It translates to CASSGKGRALDTQYF.

This chain links TRBV6-5 with TRBJ2-3; TRBD2 matches 7 bases. Germline V gene data show CDR1 as MNHEY and CDR2 as SVGAGI. The CDR3 sequence is 14 residues long. The V segment lost 5 bases and the J segment 6 bases; nucleotides outside the gene matches: 8. This chain's CDR3 is CASSPTSLGDTQYF. The CDR3 bases are TGTGCCAGCAGTCCGACTAGCCTCGGGGATACGCAGTATTTT.

The gene calls are TRBV6-5 and TRBJ2-3; 7 bases fit TRBD2. The CDR3 is 18 amino acids. Trimming at V came to 2 bases and at J to 1 base, leaving 12 bases not matched to a gene. CDR1 MNHEY and CDR2 SVGAGI come from the germline V gene. For the CDR3, the DNA is TGTGCCAGCAGTTACAATAGTGGGGGGGTGGGTCGCACAGATACGCAGTATTTT. Amino acids: CASSYNSGGVGRTDTQYF.

DNA of the CDR3: TGTGCCAGCAGTCCTGGGGAGACTTATTACGAGCAGTACTTC. Amino acid sequence: CASSPGETYYEQYF. This chain uses TRBV25-1 with TRBJ2-7; D perhaps matches TRBD2 (5 bases). From germline, CDR1 is MGHDK and CDR2 SYGVNS. V shed 5 bases and J shed 4 bases, with 15 bases lying between them. This CDR3 region has 14 residues.

The gene calls are TRBV25-1 and TRBJ1-2; D unresolved. Germline V CDR1 and CDR2: MGHDK, SYGVNS. This CDR3 has 13 amino acids. Trimming pared 5 bases from V and 2 bases from J, leaving 9 bases between. CDR3 sequence: CASSHPTNYGYTF. Written as DNA, the CDR3 is TGTGCCAGCAGTCACCCCACGAACTATGGCTACACCTTC.

This clonotype has just a few counts. V and J are TRBV27 and TRBJ2-7; the D gene could be TRBD1 or TRBD2 (5 bases each). The V gene's germline CDR1 is MNHEY and CDR2 SMNVEV (reference sequence). Trimming took 2 bases from V and 6 from J, leaving 14 bases between them. The length of the CDR3 is 14 residues. The CDR3 loop is CASSLRGPEGEQYF. In nucleotides, the CDR3 is TGTGCCAGCAGTTTACGGGGACCAGAAGGCGAGCAGTACTTC.

This clonotype was seen a few times. The rearrangement joins TRBV20-1 to TRBJ2-5; no reliable D call. The V end was cut by 0 bases, the J end by 7 bases, with 18 bases between. Per germline, CDR1 DFQATT and CDR2 SNEGSKA (reference sequence). This CDR3 has 15 residues. CDR3 residues: CSARDRWAEIGTQYF. In DNA form, the CDR3 reads TGCAGTGCTAGAGATAGATGGGCGGAGATAGGGACCCAGTACTTC.

A few counts support this clonotype. The V gene is TRBV12-3 or TRBV12-4, the J gene TRBJ1-2, with TRBD1 matching 8 bases. V lost 3 bases to trimming and J lost 0 bases; unmatched junction nucleotides: 6. The CDR3 has 16 amino acids. CDR3 protein: CASSFGRGPSNYGYTF. The DNA for the CDR3 is TGTGCCAGCAGTTTCGGCAGGGGGCCGTCTAACTATGGCTACACCTTC.

The chain has TRBV27 and TRBJ2-3; D uncertain. Germline V gene sequence: CDR1 MNHEY, CDR2 SMNVEV (reference sequence). V lost 6 bases, J lost 4 bases, and 8 bases lay in between. This CDR3 region has 12 residues. CDR3 sequence (DNA): TGTGCCAGCAGGGGCATGGCAGATACGCAGTATTTT. Encoded protein: CASRGMADTQYF.

This clonotype was detected a few times. Germline is not matched at one junction end, which may reflect a read error. The chain carries TRBV6-6 and TRBJ2-7; a weak D match, TRBD1 (6 bases). The CDR3 runs 16 residues. Germline assignment: CDR1 MNHNY and CDR2 SVGAGI (reference sequence). The CDR3 nucleotides are TGTGCCAGCAGTTACTCGGCGCAGGGGCTGTCCTCCGAGCAGTACTTC. This codes for CASSYSAQGLSSEQYF.

V is TRBV20-1 and J is TRBJ2-3; 9 bases are a match to TRBD2. The germline V gene encodes CDR1 DFQATT and CDR2 SNEGSKA (reference sequence). The CDR3 has 16 residues. Trimming at V came to 2 bases and at J to 5 bases, leaving 11 bases not matched to a gene. CDR3 nucleotides: TGCAGTGCTAGACTTCGGCGGGAGGGGTTGGGAGATACGCAGTATTTT. Encoded protein: CSARLRREGLGDTQYF.

The chain couples TRBV5-1 to TRBJ2-1; TRBD2 matches 9 bases. CDR1 is SGHRS and CDR2 is YFSETQ in the germline V gene. The CDR3 extends over 14 amino acids. After removal of 5 bases from V and 7 bases from J, the junction contained 7 bases not matched to a gene. In DNA form, the CDR3 reads TGCGCCAGCAGGCGGGAGGGCCTTGGGAATGAGCAGTTCTTC. It codes for CASRREGLGNEQFF.

This clonotype was counted between two and nine times. The CDR3 reads CASSETGWGNEQFF. The CDR3 DNA follows: TGCGCCAGCAGCGAGACAGGGTGGGGCAATGAGCAGTTCTTC. The chain couples TRBV5-1 to TRBJ2-1; 7 bases are shared with TRBD1. CDR3 size: 14 residues. With 4 bases clipped from V and 6 bases from J, the junction kept 7 bases outside the gene matches. Germline V gene sequence: CDR1 SGHRS, CDR2 YFSETQ.

The chain carries TRBV28 and TRBJ2-2; the D is unclear. V was cut by 5 bases and J by 6 bases, with 10 bases left in between. CDR1 and CDR2 (germline): MDHEN, SYDVKM. The CDR3 extends over 13 amino acids. CDR3 protein: CASSTTSSGELFF. DNA of the CDR3: TGTGCCAGCAGTACCACCTCCTCCGGGGAGCTGTTTTTT.

V gene TRBV10-3 combines with J gene TRBJ2-1, with 11 bases that match TRBD2. The J segment lost 7 bases and the V segment lost 8 bases, leaving 13 bases of the junction unmatched. The CDR3 sequence is 16 residues long. Germline values: CDR1 ENHRY, CDR2 SYGVKD. The DNA of the CDR3 is TGTGCCATCGGAGGGACTAGCGGTGAAATTTGGAATGAGCAGTTCTTC. As protein: CAIGGTSGEIWNEQFF.

The chain uses TRBV15 and TRBJ2-7; tentative D call: TRBD2 (5 bases). CDR3 length: 12 amino acids. Trimming left V 6 bases short and J 4 bases short, with 10 bases between. Germline V gene sequence: CDR1 LNHNV, CDR2 YYDKDF (reference sequence). The CDR3 nucleotides read TGTGCCACCAGAGAGAGGGCTTACGAGCAGTACTTC. Its translation: CATRERAYEQYF.